The 6 T cell receptor beta chains reported below all come from one sample, sequenced in a study of cytomegalovirus exposure and HLA in healthy donors. Researchers ran the PCR with 60 Vbeta and 13 Jbeta primers. Produced via immunoSEQ multiplex PCR; TCRdb's table is partial and in-frame only. The table includes some 150,000 clones, about 71% detected once. Sequencing used PBMCs. These receptors were taken from a woman in her twenties or thirties in good health and CMV-seronegative.

This chain joins TRBV9 and TRBJ2-1; 8 positions agree with TRBD1. The junction had 8 bases not matched to a gene; V was cut back by 4 bases and J by 2 bases. The CDR3 runs to 16 residues. Germline V gives CDR1 SGDLS, CDR2 YYNGEE. CDR3 amino acids: CASSWDRHNAYNEQFF. The CDR3 bases are TGTGCCAGCAGCTGGGACAGGCATAACGCCTACAATGAGCAGTTCTTC.

The rearrangement uses TRBV18 and TRBJ2-7, with D perhaps TRBD2 (5 bases). This CDR3 contains 15 residues. Germline-derived CDR1 and CDR2 are KGHSH and LQKENI. Between the trimmed V and J ends, which lost 3 bases and 0 bases, there was a span of 12 bases. The CDR3 coding sequence is TGTGCCAGCTCACCGAGGGAAGGGAGCTCCTACGAGCAGTACTTC. Protein: CASSPREGSSYEQYF.

The rearrangement uses TRBV28 and TRBJ2-4; 8 nucleotides match TRBD2. Germline values: CDR1 MDHEN, CDR2 SYDVKM. The CDR3 sequence is 14 residues long. The V and J ends lost 1 base and 6 bases, in that order; junction bases with no gene match: 2. As DNA, the CDR3 is TGTGCCAGCAGTTTATTAGCGGGGCCAAACATTCAGTACTTC. It yields the protein CASSLLAGPNIQYF.

This rearrangement joins TRBV30 to TRBJ2-1; maybe TRBD1 (6 bases). The V end lost 3 bases, the J end lost 4 bases, and 22 bases lay between the germline ends. Germline CDR1 GTSNPN, CDR2 SVGIG (reference sequence). The CDR3 consists of 17 residues. The CDR3 nucleotides are TGTGCCTGGAGGACCCCCCAGGGGTTCGGGTTTTACAATGAGCAGTTCTTC. It specifies CAWRTPQGFGFYNEQFF.

The chain combines TRBV5-6 with TRBJ2-5, with a tentative D call TRBD1 (5 bases). This CDR3 has 16 residues. The germline gives CDR1 SGHDT, CDR2 YYEEEE. Trimming took off 0 bases at V and 0 bases at J, with 12 bases between the two ends. The CDR3 reads CASSLAIWGDQETQYF. The CDR3 coding sequence is TGTGCCAGCAGCTTGGCCATCTGGGGCGACCAAGAGACCCAGTACTTC.

This rearrangement joins TRBV11-3 to TRBJ2-2; TRBD1 agrees at 8 bases. Trimming removed 3 bases from V and 4 bases from J; junction bases left unmatched: 7. The CDR3 consists of 16 residues. Germline CDR1 SGHNT, CDR2 YENEEA. This chain's CDR3 is CASSFGRQGLTGELFF. CDR3 nucleotide sequence: TGTGCCAGCAGCTTCGGGAGACAGGGGCTCACCGGGGAGCTGTTTTTT.